Listed below are T cell receptor beta chains from one sample, sequenced in a study of T-cell reconstitution after alpha-beta-depleted transplantation in children. TCRdb re-called the PCR reads with MiXCR, one entry per CDR3 protein. This table has approximately 640,000 distinct CDR3 sequences, around 17% appearing once. The sample here was PBMCs from the stem cell graft donor, taken from the stem cell graft. The origin of the receptors is a human donor who donated a stem cell graft to a child with acute myeloid leukemia. Each CDR3 is given with its conserved first and last residue. A D gene is named only where the DNA matches it firmly. Rows may omit the clone size; those that give it use once, few, many or a size class.

size: many; D: -; V: TRBV7-7; J: TRBJ2-7; CDR3: CASSLAESYEQYF; DNA: TGTGCCAGCAGCTTAGCGGAGTCCTACGAGCAGTACTTC
size: -; D: -; V: TRBV7-9; J: TRBJ1-2; CDR3: CASSPRGNNYGYTF; DNA: TGTGCCAGCAGCCCTCGAGGCAATAACTATGGCTACACCTTC
size: many; D: -; V: TRBV20-1; J: TRBJ1-5; CDR3: CSARAPDSNQPQHF; DNA: TGCAGTGCTCGCGCCCCAGATAGCAATCAGCCCCAGCATTTT
size: few; D: -; V: TRBV20-1; J: TRBJ1-4; CDR3: CSARWGANEKLFF; DNA: TGCAGTGCGCGGTGGGGGGCTAATGAAAAACTGTTTTTT
size: many; D: TRBD2; V: TRBV24-1; J: TRBJ2-1; CDR3: CATSDIGGSDEQFF; DNA: TGTGCCACCAGTGATATCGGGGGGAGCGATGAGCAGTTCTTC
size: -; D: -; V: TRBV7-9; J: TRBJ1-1; CDR3: CASSPEGRTEAFF; DNA: TGTGCCAGCAGTCCTGAGGGGCGCACTGAAGCTTTCTTT
size: many; D: -; V: TRBV7-2; J: TRBJ2-5; CDR3: CASSLVGGRVQETQYF; DNA: TGTGCCAGCAGCTTAGTCGGGGGCAGGGTCCAAGAGACCCAGTACTTC
size: few; D: TRBD1; V: TRBV5-5; J: TRBJ2-2; CDR3: CASSFRTGLAGELFF; DNA: TGTGCCAGCAGCTTCCGGACAGGGCTAGCCGGGGAGCTGTTTTTT
size: many; D: -; V: TRBV20-1; J: TRBJ2-7; CDR3: CSAHDRYEQYF; DNA: TGCAGTGCCCACGACAGATACGAGCAGTACTTC
size: few; D: -; V: TRBV7-2; J: TRBJ2-1; CDR3: CASSLSRVPPLYNEQFF; DNA: TGTGCCAGCAGCTTATCTCGGGTTCCCCCGCTCTACAATGAGCAGTTCTTC
size: -; D: -; V: TRBV5-6; J: TRBJ1-1; CDR3: CASTLRPSGNTEAFF; DNA: TGTGCCAGCACCCTCCGGCCGTCGGGAAACACTGAAGCTTTCTTT
size: -; D: -; V: TRBV7-8; J: TRBJ2-1; CDR3: CAIRGTYEGDEQFF; DNA: TGTGCCATCCGAGGGACTTACGAAGGGGATGAGCAGTTCTTC
size: many; D: -; V: TRBV7-2; J: TRBJ2-3; CDR3: CASSLEPRGDTQYF; DNA: TGTGCCAGCAGCTTGGAGCCGCGCGGAGATACGCAGTATTTT
size: -; D: -; V: TRBV5-1; J: TRBJ1-6; CDR3: CASSWDESSYNSPLHF; DNA: TGCGCCAGCAGCTGGGACGAAAGCTCCTATAATTCACCCCTCCACTTT
size: few; D: TRBD2; V: TRBV9; J: TRBJ2-7; CDR3: CASSGTSGGAYEQYF; DNA: TGTGCCAGCAGCGGAACTAGCGGGGGGGCCTACGAGCAGTACTTC
size: -; D: -; V: TRBV7-9; J: TRBJ2-1; CDR3: CASSSPGAGEQFF; DNA: TGTGCCAGCAGCTCTCCCGGGGCTGGTGAGCAGTTCTTC
size: -; D: -; V: TRBV4-2; J: TRBJ2-4; CDR3: CAIGPGLLAKNIQYF; DNA: TGTGCCATCGGCCCCGGGCTACTAGCCAAAAACATTCAGTACTTC
size: few; D: -; V: TRBV4-1; J: TRBJ2-1; CDR3: CASSQLDGEQFF; DNA: TGCGCCAGCAGCCAATTAGACGGGGAGCAGTTCTTC
size: few; D: -; V: TRBV20-1; J: TRBJ1-3; CDR3: CSARGDTGNTIYF; DNA: TGCAGTGCAAGGGGTGACACTGGAAACACCATATATTTT